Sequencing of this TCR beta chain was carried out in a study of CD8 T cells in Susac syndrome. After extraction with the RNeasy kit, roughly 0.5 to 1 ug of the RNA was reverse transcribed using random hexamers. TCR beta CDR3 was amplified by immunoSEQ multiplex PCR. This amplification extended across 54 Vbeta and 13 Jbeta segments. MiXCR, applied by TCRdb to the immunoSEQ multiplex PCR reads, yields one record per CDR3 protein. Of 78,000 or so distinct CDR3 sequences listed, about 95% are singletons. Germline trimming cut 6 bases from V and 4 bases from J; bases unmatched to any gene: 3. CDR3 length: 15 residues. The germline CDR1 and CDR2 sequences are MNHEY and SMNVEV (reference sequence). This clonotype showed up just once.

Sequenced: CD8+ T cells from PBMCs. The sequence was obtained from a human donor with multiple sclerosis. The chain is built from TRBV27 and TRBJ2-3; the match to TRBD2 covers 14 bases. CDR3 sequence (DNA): TGTGCCAGCAGGGGACTAGCGGGAGCTGCAGATACGCAGTATTTT. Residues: CASRGLAGAADTQYF.